A selection of T cell receptor beta chains follows, all from one sample in a study of blood T cell repertoires in COVID-19. Libraries were prepared by immunoSEQ multiplex PCR; TCRdb keeps only in-frame clonotypes and omits some of them. Found here are about 57,000 clones, approximately 80% of them singletons; the top ten hold less than 4.5%. Sequenced: PBMCs or T cells enriched from blood (not recorded which). These receptors all come from a woman in her forties with acute COVID-19. Each CDR3 is given with its conserved first and last residue. D genes are given only for firm matches. Size tells how often a clone was seen (once, few, many) or the class of an expanded clone, and some rows leave it out.

J gene: TRBJ2-5; V gene: TRBV25-1; D gene: .; clone size: once; CDR3 length: 14; CDR3 protein: CASRQDGLQETQYF; CDR3 DNA: TGTGCCAGCAGGCAAGACGGACTCCAAGAGACCCAGTACTTC
J gene: TRBJ2-2; V gene: TRBV19; D gene: .; clone size: .; CDR3 length: 15; CDR3 protein: CASSNQRVYTGELFF; CDR3 DNA: TGTGCCAGTAGTAACCAGCGGGTTTACACCGGGGAGCTGTTTTTT
J gene: TRBJ2-7; V gene: TRBV28; D gene: .; clone size: .; CDR3 length: 17; CDR3 protein: CASSLEGWGRNTYEQYF; CDR3 DNA: TGTGCCAGCAGCCTTGAAGGGTGGGGGCGGAACACCTACGAGCAGTACTTC
J gene: TRBJ1-2; V gene: TRBV4-1; D gene: TRBD1; clone size: once; CDR3 length: 15; CDR3 protein: CASSQAPRGLGGYTF; CDR3 DNA: TGCGCCAGCAGCCAGGCGCCCAGGGGGCTGGGTGGCTACACCTTC
J gene: TRBJ2-3; V gene: TRBV2; D gene: .; clone size: .; CDR3 length: 14; CDR3 protein: CASRYGVGGDTQYF; CDR3 DNA: TGTGCCAGCAGATATGGGGTGGGGGGAGATACGCAGTATTTT
J gene: TRBJ1-2; V gene: TRBV6-5; D gene: .; clone size: few; CDR3 length: 13; CDR3 protein: CANRPGGDYGYTF; CDR3 DNA: TGTGCCAACCGACCTGGCGGGGACTATGGCTACACCTTC
J gene: TRBJ2-1; V gene: TRBV6-5; D gene: .; clone size: .; CDR3 length: 14; CDR3 protein: CASAYRGSYNEQFF; CDR3 DNA: TGTGCCAGCGCATACCGAGGATCCTACAATGAGCAGTTCTTC
J gene: TRBJ2-7; V gene: TRBV5-4; D gene: TRBD1; clone size: .; CDR3 length: 13; CDR3 protein: CASSGDSLYEQYF; CDR3 DNA: TGTGCCAGCAGCGGGGACAGTCTCTACGAGCAGTACTTC
J gene: TRBJ2-3; V gene: TRBV3-1/TRBV3-2; D gene: TRBD2; clone size: .; CDR3 length: 16; CDR3 protein: CASRPGTSGRGRSQYF; CDR3 DNA: TGTGCCAGCAGACCCGGGACTAGCGGGAGAGGGAGATCGCAGTATTTT
J gene: TRBJ1-6; V gene: TRBV5-1; D gene: TRBD1; clone size: once; CDR3 length: 14; CDR3 protein: CASSLAGGNSPLHF; CDR3 DNA: TGCGCCAGCAGCTTGGCAGGGGGTAATTCACCCCTCCACTTT
J gene: TRBJ1-5; V gene: TRBV3-1/TRBV3-2; D gene: .; clone size: .; CDR3 length: 15; CDR3 protein: CASSQGGGSNQPQHF; CDR3 DNA: TGTGCCAGCAGCCAAGGCGGGGGGAGCAATCAGCCCCAGCATTTT
J gene: TRBJ1-2; V gene: TRBV25-1; D gene: .; clone size: .; CDR3 length: 15; CDR3 protein: CASSESPTGSNGYTF; CDR3 DNA: TGTGCCAGCAGTGAATCCCCAACAGGTTCTAATGGCTACACCTTC
J gene: TRBJ1-1; V gene: TRBV14; D gene: .; clone size: .; CDR3 length: 13; CDR3 protein: CASSQEGHLEAFF; CDR3 DNA: TGTGCCAGCAGCCAAGAGGGACACCTTGAAGCTTTCTTT
J gene: TRBJ1-5; V gene: TRBV2; D gene: TRBD1; clone size: .; CDR3 length: 15; CDR3 protein: CASSDRTGGNQPQHF; CDR3 DNA: TGTGCCAGCAGTGACCGGACAGGGGGCAATCAGCCCCAGCATTTT
J gene: TRBJ2-5; V gene: TRBV2; D gene: .; clone size: .; CDR3 length: 12; CDR3 protein: CASSQISETQYF; CDR3 DNA: TGTGCCAGCAGTCAGATCTCGGAGACCCAGTACTTC
J gene: TRBJ1-1; V gene: TRBV9; D gene: .; clone size: .; CDR3 length: 15; CDR3 protein: CASSVVVPSNTEAFF; CDR3 DNA: TGTGCCAGCAGCGTAGTAGTACCCTCGAACACTGAAGCTTTCTTT
J gene: TRBJ1-1; V gene: TRBV5-1; D gene: TRBD1; clone size: once; CDR3 length: 17; CDR3 protein: CASSKTGTGGLDTEAFF; CDR3 DNA: TGCGCCAGCAGTAAAACCGGGACAGGGGGCTTGGACACTGAAGCTTTCTTT
J gene: TRBJ1-5; V gene: TRBV19; D gene: .; clone size: .; CDR3 length: 13; CDR3 protein: CATEPLGNQPQHF; CDR3 DNA: TGTGCCACCGAGCCCCTGGGCAATCAGCCCCAGCATTTT
J gene: TRBJ1-3; V gene: TRBV6-1; D gene: TRBD1; clone size: .; CDR3 length: 16; CDR3 protein: CASSVTGDRSGNTIYF; CDR3 DNA: TGTGCCAGCAGTGTGACGGGGGACAGGTCTGGAAACACCATATATTTT
J gene: TRBJ1-1; V gene: TRBV28; D gene: .; clone size: .; CDR3 length: 16; CDR3 protein: CASSLLPRGANTEAFF; CDR3 DNA: TGTGCCAGCAGTTTACTCCCCAGGGGTGCGAACACTGAAGCTTTCTTT
J gene: TRBJ2-4; V gene: TRBV5-1; D gene: TRBD2; clone size: once; CDR3 length: 16; CDR3 protein: CASSLDGAGPKNIQYF; CDR3 DNA: TGCGCCAGCAGCTTGGATGGAGCGGGGCCCAAAAACATTCAGTACTTC
J gene: TRBJ2-1; V gene: TRBV7-6; D gene: TRBD2; clone size: .; CDR3 length: 17; CDR3 protein: CASSLGGQGAGGNEQFF; CDR3 DNA: TGTGCCAGCAGCTTAGGGGGTCAAGGAGCGGGAGGCAATGAGCAGTTCTTC
J gene: TRBJ1-6; V gene: TRBV18; D gene: .; clone size: .; CDR3 length: 13; CDR3 protein: CASSPQGDSPLHF; CDR3 DNA: TGTGCCAGCTCACCACAGGGAGATTCACCCCTCCACTTT
J gene: TRBJ2-5; V gene: TRBV5-1; D gene: .; clone size: once; CDR3 length: 15; CDR3 protein: CASSFTGGEEETQYF; CDR3 DNA: TGCGCCAGCAGCTTCACCGGAGGGGAGGAAGAGACCCAGTACTTC
J gene: TRBJ1-3; V gene: TRBV2; D gene: .; clone size: .; CDR3 length: 14; CDR3 protein: CASTPGGRRNTIYF; CDR3 DNA: TGTGCCAGCACCCCCGGGGGAAGGAGAAACACCATATATTTT
J gene: TRBJ1-5; V gene: TRBV6-2/TRBV6-3; D gene: TRBD1; clone size: .; CDR3 length: 14; CDR3 protein: CASSQQGARQPQHF; CDR3 DNA: TGTGCCAGCAGTCAACAGGGGGCGAGGCAGCCCCAGCATTTT
J gene: TRBJ1-2; V gene: TRBV5-1; D gene: TRBD1; clone size: .; CDR3 length: 15; CDR3 protein: CASSVAGGGQYGYTF; CDR3 DNA: TGCGCCAGCAGCGTGGCAGGGGGCGGCCAATATGGCTACACCTTC
J gene: TRBJ1-5; V gene: TRBV19; D gene: TRBD1; clone size: .; CDR3 length: 14; CDR3 protein: CASRWTGGHQPQHF; CDR3 DNA: TGTGCCAGTAGGTGGACAGGGGGGCATCAGCCCCAGCATTTT
J gene: TRBJ2-2; V gene: TRBV28; D gene: .; clone size: .; CDR3 length: 11; CDR3 protein: CASSELRELFF; CDR3 DNA: TGTGCCAGCAGTGAGTTGAGGGAGCTGTTTTTT
J gene: TRBJ1-6; V gene: TRBV28; D gene: TRBD1; clone size: once; CDR3 length: 15; CDR3 protein: CASSLPTGVDSPLHF; CDR3 DNA: TGTGCCAGCAGTCTCCCCACAGGGGTGGATTCACCCCTCCACTTT
J gene: TRBJ1-5; V gene: TRBV4-2; D gene: TRBD1; clone size: .; CDR3 length: 14; CDR3 protein: CASSQVQGHQPQHF; CDR3 DNA: TGTGCCAGCAGCCAAGTACAGGGGCATCAGCCCCAGCATTTT
J gene: TRBJ2-1; V gene: TRBV5-1; D gene: .; clone size: once; CDR3 length: 16; CDR3 protein: CASSFSVADSYNEQFF; CDR3 DNA: TGCGCCAGCAGCTTCTCCGTAGCGGACTCCTACAATGAGCAGTTCTTC
J gene: TRBJ2-7; V gene: TRBV13; D gene: .; clone size: .; CDR3 length: 15; CDR3 protein: CASSLNANYFSEQYF; CDR3 DNA: TGTGCCAGCAGCTTGAATGCAAATTACTTTTCCGAGCAGTACTTC
J gene: TRBJ2-6; V gene: TRBV29-1; D gene: TRBD1; clone size: .; CDR3 length: 16; CDR3 protein: CSVLTGTASGANVLTF; CDR3 DNA: TGCAGCGTCCTTACCGGGACAGCCTCTGGGGCCAACGTCCTGACTTTC
J gene: TRBJ2-3; V gene: TRBV28; D gene: TRBD1; clone size: .; CDR3 length: 16; CDR3 protein: CASSAPGTGSTDTQYF; CDR3 DNA: TGTGCCAGCAGTGCCCCCGGGACAGGGAGCACAGATACGCAGTATTTT
J gene: TRBJ1-1; V gene: TRBV29-1; D gene: .; clone size: .; CDR3 length: 11; CDR3 protein: CSVDPPPEAFF; CDR3 DNA: TGCAGCGTTGACCCTCCTCCTGAAGCTTTCTTT
J gene: TRBJ2-1; V gene: TRBV28; D gene: .; clone size: .; CDR3 length: 15; CDR3 protein: CASSPWRAVYNEQFF; CDR3 DNA: TGTGCCAGCAGTCCCTGGAGGGCCGTTTACAATGAGCAGTTCTTC
J gene: TRBJ1-2; V gene: TRBV14; D gene: .; clone size: .; CDR3 length: 15; CDR3 protein: CASSQAPRSPYGYTF; CDR3 DNA: TGTGCCAGCAGCCAAGCTCCTCGGAGTCCCTATGGCTACACCTTC
J gene: TRBJ2-1; V gene: TRBV28; D gene: .; clone size: .; CDR3 length: 13; CDR3 protein: CASSLGAVNEQFF; CDR3 DNA: TGTGCCAGCAGTTTGGGAGCGGTCAATGAGCAGTTCTTC